This T cell receptor beta chain was recorded in a study of CD8+ T cells in alopecia areata. Across the study: Treated patients were scored for severity by percent of scalp affected. Study results and caveats: Researchers report lesional scalp, most notably alopecia totalis/universalis, outstripped normal scalp in clonality.

Germline lookup yields CDR1 LGHNA and CDR2 YNFKEQ. The CDR3 totals 12 residues. With 0 bases removed from V and 8 bases from J, the gap between germline ends came to 5 bases. Extraction of RNA preceded its reverse transcription into cDNA, which served as the sequencing template. Assay used: immunoSEQ multiplex PCR; TCRdb lists only in-frame clones, some missing. In the table there are about 140,000 clones, around four fifths of which are singletons. Treatment here: oral pan-JAK inhibitor, 5-10 mg twice daily. Sorting separated CD4+ and CD8+ T cells out of PBMCs. Of note for this clone: Antigen unknown.

The J gene is TRBJ2-1, the V gene TRBV4-2, with unresolved D. Source: CD8+ T cells sorted from blood, taken at week 4, from a patient treated with tofacitinib. The sequence was collected from a human donor with alopecia areata. In nucleotides, the CDR3 is TGTGCCAGCAGCCAAGATGGCGATGAGCAGTTCTTC. Protein product: CASSQDGDEQFF.